Presented here are 8 T cell receptor beta chains from one specimen sequenced in a study of T cells after yellow fever vaccination. MiXCR, run by TCRdb on the 5' RACE reads, gives a single entry per CDR3 protein. The table lists approximately 9,300 distinct CDR3 sequences, 4% to 6% of them singletons. The sample here was PBMCs, either bulk or a sorted T-cell subset (CD4+, CD8+, memory, or dextramer-sorted; not recorded which), taken about 2 weeks after the first yellow fever vaccination. These receptor sequences come from a young man who received the YFV17D yellow fever vaccine.

By proportion, this clonotype is medium-sized (0.01 to 0.1%). This chain's CDR3 is CASSRQGMDTQYF. CDR3 bases: TGTGCCAGCAGCCGACAGGGGATGGATACGCAGTATTTT. The chain has TRBV6-2 or TRBV6-3 and TRBJ2-3, with 8 bases identical to TRBD1. Trimming removed 6 bases from V and 6 bases from J; junction bases left unmatched: 5. The germline V gene has CDR1 MNHEY and CDR2 SVGEGT. The length of the CDR3 is 13 residues.

This clonotype is a singleton in its sample. The chain has TRBV7-9 and TRBJ1-2; unclear D gene. Trimming stripped 10 bases from V and 2 bases from J, with 17 bases between. From germline, CDR1 is SEHNR and CDR2 FQNEAQ (reference sequence). The CDR3 contains 14 residues. The CDR3 reads CAMSPGLSNYGYTF. CDR3 sequence (DNA): TGTGCCATGAGCCCTGGGCTCAGCAACTATGGCTACACCTTC.

This clonotype was observed a few times. The rearrangement joins TRBV20-1 to TRBJ2-2; D unresolved. This CDR3 spans 13 amino acids. Germline V gives CDR1 DFQATT, CDR2 SNEGSKA (reference sequence). V was cut by 2 bases and J by 1 base, with 5 bases left in between. The CDR3 DNA follows: TGCAGTGCTAGACAGGAGAACACCGGGGAGCTGTTTTTT. Amino acid sequence: CSARQENTGELFF.

In its sample, this clonotype is medium-sized. CDR3 coding DNA: TGTGCCAGCAGTCGAAGGGGTACGGAAAAACTGTTTTTT. It translates to CASSRRGTEKLFF. V usage is TRBV12-3 or TRBV12-4 and J usage is TRBJ1-4, with D possibly matching TRBD1 (5 bases). The CDR3 is 13 residues long. Trimming took off 5 bases at V and 8 bases at J, with 12 bases between the two ends.

This clonotype was seen repeatedly, ten times or more. CDR3 coding DNA: TGTGCCAGCAGTTACGGGGAGCTGAATAATTCACCCCTCCACTTT. Amino acid sequence: CASSYGELNNSPLHF. The chain joins TRBV6-5 to TRBJ1-6; D not certain. This CDR3 region has 15 residues. V was shortened by 2 bases and J by 5 bases, with 10 bases between the two germline ends. Per the germline V gene, CDR1 is MNHEY and CDR2 is SVGAGI.

This clonotype counts as medium-sized. V is TRBV20-1 and J is TRBJ2-3; 8 nucleotides line up with TRBD2. Trimming removed 6 bases from V and 2 bases from J; junction bases left unmatched: 10. Germline V lookup: CDR1 DFQATT, CDR2 SNEGSKA (reference sequence). CDR3 length equals 15 residues. CDR3 bases: TGCAGTGCCCTGGGCGGGGGGCCTAACACAGATACGCAGTATTTT. It encodes CSALGGGPNTDTQYF.

To note about this clonotype: A junction end diverges from the germline sequence, so it may reflect a read error. The V call is TRBV2, the J call TRBJ2-5; D is undetermined. Germline CDR1 SNHLY, CDR2 FYNNEI. This CDR3 is 10 amino acids long. This chain's CDR3 is CASREETQYF. The CDR3 DNA reads as TGTGCCAGCAGGGAAGAGACCCAGTACTTC.

This clonotype is deemed medium-sized (0.01 to 0.1%). The J gene is TRBJ1-5, the V gene TRBV20-1; the D gene is possibly TRBD1 (6 bases). The CDR3 covers 14 residues. V shed 5 bases and J shed 4 bases, with 15 bases lying between them. Germline V lookup: CDR1 DFQATT, CDR2 SNEGSKA (reference sequence). The CDR3 reads CSARYGRGNQPQHF. The CDR3 DNA follows: TGCAGTGCTCGATACGGCAGGGGAAATCAGCCCCAGCATTTT.